The clone carrying this TCR beta chain has a single count. Profiled with immunoSEQ multiplex PCR; TCRdb holds only in-frame clones, not every one. The sample holds 150,000 to 200,000 clones, 88% seen once. The source of the sample is a study of blood T cell repertoires in COVID-19. This sequence was found in a woman aged 18-30 years who had recovered from COVID-19. The sample taken for sequencing was PBMCs or T cells enriched from blood (not recorded which).

This CDR3 is CASSPAGSTGTGVYYEQYF. The CDR3 bases are TGTGCCAGCTCACCTGCCGGCTCCACCGGGACAGGGGTCTATTACGAGCAGTACTTC. The chain uses TRBV18 and TRBJ2-7, with 10 bases fitting TRBD1. This CDR3 contains 19 residues. Losses at the gene ends were 3 bases for V and 4 bases for J; bases not matched to a gene: 18. Per the germline V gene, CDR1 is KGHSH and CDR2 is LQKENI.